The present T cell receptor beta chain was sequenced within a study of shared T cell receptors in the human thymus. The CDR3 is made up of 18 amino acids. CDR1 is SGHVS, CDR2 FNYEAQ, per germline. V was pared by 7 bases and J by 0 bases, with 14 bases of the junction left unmatched. Method: immunoSEQ multiplex PCR; TCRdb's copy keeps in-frame clones and lacks some. Of about 660,000 clones in the sample, about 87% were seen once. The same sample was also used in a study of human thymus T cells. That work adds: Healthy Finnish infants undergoing corrective surgery for congenital heart defects provided the donor material. Corrective cardiac surgery supplied the resected thymus tissue. Thymic and blood repertoires appeared to show biased V and J gene usage. Thymic repertoires from unrelated individuals overlapped highly, related research reported.

Sequences were obtained from thymocytes. V and J are TRBV7-6 and TRBJ2-2, with 7 bases that match TRBD1. This TCR derives from a boy younger than two with a congenital heart defect. Written as DNA, the CDR3 is TGTGCCAGCACCTCGGGGCAGGGGGTAAAGGCGAACACCGGGGAGCTGTTTTTT. Translation: CASTSGQGVKANTGELFF. The full variable domain, completed using reference TRBV7-6 and TRBJ2-2, is GAGVSQSPRYKVTKRGQDVALRCDPISGHVSLYWYRQALGQGPEFLTYFNYEAQQDKSGLPNDRFSAERPEGSISTLTIQRTEQRDSAMYRCASTSGQGVKANTGELFFGEGSRLTVL.